This entry lists 17 T cell receptor beta chains sequenced from one sample in a study of early T cells in non-severe SARS-CoV-2 infection. Via MiXCR, TCRdb re-called the 5' RACE reads, giving one row per CDR3 protein. Of about 64,000 distinct CDR3 sequences in the sample, around 18% are singletons; the top ten hold about 8.4%. This material consisted of whole blood, taken at baseline. The receptor source for this set is an adult who was a healthcare worker with PCR-confirmed SARS-CoV-2 infection or an uninfected control (not recorded which).

The chain employs TRBV6-5 and TRBJ2-7; D is perhaps TRBD2 (6 bases). This CDR3 contains 12 residues. V lost 7 bases to trimming and J lost 5 bases, with 12 bases between them. CDR1 is MNHEY and CDR2 is SVGAGI in the germline V gene. In nucleotides, the CDR3 is TGTGCCAGCAACGGAGGGACTCACGAGCAGTACTTC. Translated, it gives CASNGGTHEQYF.

The chain links TRBV10-3 to TRBJ2-7; the match to TRBD1 covers 8 bases. This CDR3 region has 14 residues. V gave up 6 bases and J gave up 4 bases; unmatched junction bases: 8. CDR1 and CDR2 from the germline V gene are ENHRY and SYGVKD. CDR3 DNA: TGTGCCATCAGCAAGGACAGGGTAGAATACGAGCAGTACTTC. Amino acid sequence: CAISKDRVEYEQYF.

This clonotype was observed a few times. V and J are TRBV28 and TRBJ2-5; 10 nucleotides align to TRBD1. The J segment lost 5 bases and the V segment lost 6 bases, leaving 9 bases of the junction unmatched. Germline loops: CDR1 MDHEN, CDR2 SYDVKM. The CDR3 covers 15 residues. The DNA of the CDR3 is TGTGCCAGCAGCCCCTCCGGGACAGGGGCTGAGACCCAGTACTTC. Encoded protein: CASSPSGTGAETQYF.

At least ten counts were recorded for this clonotype. V is TRBV7-9 and J is TRBJ2-3; TRBD2 agrees at 10 bases. CDR1 and CDR2 from the germline V gene are SEHNR and FQNEAQ (reference sequence). The V gene end was trimmed by 5 bases and the J gene end by 7 bases; junction bases not matched to a gene: 12. There are 16 residues in the CDR3. The CDR3, as DNA: TGTGCCAGCAGCCCAACGCGAGCGGGGGGGCCCAATACGCAGTATTTT. Protein: CASSPTRAGGPNTQYF.

The chain joins TRBV7-9 to TRBJ2-3, with 7 bases matching TRBD1. This CDR3 is built from 15 residues. Trimming removed 5 bases from V and 3 bases from J; junction bases left unmatched: 8. CDR1 and CDR2 (germline): SEHNR, FQNEAQ (reference sequence). CDR3 sequence reads: CASSQQGIGTDTQYF. The CDR3 DNA sequence: TGTGCCAGCAGCCAACAGGGGATCGGGACAGATACGCAGTATTTT.

This clonotype was recorded a few times. CDR3: CASSLFRTGELFF. CDR3 in DNA: TGTGCCAGCAGCTTATTCCGAACCGGGGAGCTGTTTTTT. V gene TRBV7-2 combines with J gene TRBJ2-2; D unclear. Per germline, CDR1 SGHTA and CDR2 FQGNSA. This CDR3 region has 13 residues. V was shortened by 2 bases and J by 5 bases, with 6 bases between the two germline ends.

The sample holds a few counts of this clonotype. This chain connects TRBV13 to TRBJ1-1, with D possibly matching TRBD1 (6 bases). The CDR3 runs to 13 residues. V lost 5 bases and J lost 1, with 8 bases in between. Germline CDR1 and CDR2: PRHDT and FYEKMQ (reference sequence). The CDR3 sequence is CASSVGQNTEAFF. For the CDR3, the DNA is TGTGCCAGCAGCGTGGGACAGAACACTGAAGCTTTCTTT.

This chain connects TRBV14 to TRBJ2-2; no clear D gene. Deletions cut 3 bases from V and 3 bases from J, with 5 bases between. Looked up from germline, CDR1 is SGHDN and CDR2 is FVKESK. The CDR3 sequence is 13 residues long. CDR3 protein: CASSQGYTGELFF. The DNA of the CDR3 is TGTGCCAGCAGCCAGGGGTACACCGGGGAGCTGTTTTTT.

In its sample, this clonotype was seen many times. The gene calls are TRBV20-1 and TRBJ2-7, with D maybe TRBD2 (6 bases). Germline CDR1 reads DFQATT; CDR2 reads SNEGSKA (reference sequence). V lost 1 base to trimming and J lost 1 base, with 11 bases between them. CDR3 length: 14 residues. CDR3 sequence reads: CSARGTTGSYEQYF. The CDR3 nucleotides are TGCAGTGCTAGAGGGACTACGGGTTCCTACGAGCAGTACTTC.

The chain is built from TRBV7-2 and TRBJ1-2; D ambiguous. Trimming removed 5 bases at V and 4 bases at J, with 8 bases between. From germline, CDR1 is SGHTA and CDR2 FQGNSA. This CDR3 comprises 12 residues. CDR3 DNA sequence: TGTGCCAGCAGCCCTCCGGCCTATGGCTACACCTTC. Protein: CASSPPAYGYTF.

Many counts were recorded for this clonotype. The genes are TRBV2 and TRBJ2-1; D may be TRBD2 (6 bases). Germline assignment: CDR1 SNHLY and CDR2 FYNNEI. Trimming removed 2 bases from V and 1 base from J, with 12 bases in between. The CDR3 loop spans 16 amino acids. The CDR3 coding sequence is TGTGCCAGCAGTGAAATCGGCCGGGGGTCCTACAATGAGCAGTTCTTC. Residues: CASSEIGRGSYNEQFF.

In its sample, this clonotype was seen a few times. The chain recombines TRBV11-2 with TRBJ2-3, with a possible D match to TRBD1 (5 bases). From germline, CDR1 is SGHAT and CDR2 FQNNGV. With 2 bases removed from V and 3 bases from J, the gap between germline ends came to 9 bases. The CDR3 covers 14 residues. CDR3 sequence reads: CASSLSRATDTQYF. The CDR3 nucleotides read TGTGCCAGCAGCTTATCCAGGGCTACAGATACGCAGTATTTT.

At least ten counts were recorded for this clonotype. The chain employs TRBV3-1 and TRBJ2-7, with D uncertain. Trimming removed 1 base from V and 5 bases from J, with 3 bases in between. CDR1 LGHDT and CDR2 YNNKEL come from the germline V gene (reference sequence). The CDR3 has 11 amino acids. CDR3 sequence reads: CASSQGHEQYF. The CDR3 nucleotides are TGTGCCAGCAGCCAAGGACACGAGCAGTACTTC.

The V call is TRBV7-9, the J call TRBJ2-3; 10 bases match TRBD2. V dropped 5 bases and J dropped 2; count of bases not matched to a gene: 10. Germline CDR1 reads SEHNR; CDR2 reads FQNEAQ (reference sequence). CDR3 length: 17 amino acids. This CDR3 reads CASSGRGLAGDTDTQYF. The CDR3 DNA follows: TGTGCCAGCAGCGGCCGAGGGCTAGCGGGAGACACAGATACGCAGTATTTT.

This clonotype showed up just a few times. V is TRBV7-7 and J is TRBJ2-1; maybe TRBD1 (6 bases). Per the germline V gene, CDR1 is SSHAT and CDR2 is FNYEAQ (reference sequence). V was clipped by 5 bases and J by 3 bases, with 11 bases between them. The CDR3 sequence is 14 residues long. DNA of the CDR3: TGTGCCAGCAGCCCGGGACAAAGCTACAATGAGCAGTTCTTC. It translates to CASSPGQSYNEQFF.

The chain recombines TRBV2 with TRBJ2-6, with D perhaps TRBD1 or TRBD2 (6 bases each). Germline assignment: CDR1 SNHLY and CDR2 FYNNEI. Trimming took off 3 bases at V and 2 bases at J, with 14 bases between the two ends. The CDR3 runs to 17 residues. CDR3 DNA: TGTGCCAGCAGTGATCGCCGGGGGACAACTGGGGCCAACGTCCTGACTTTC. This encodes CASSDRRGTTGANVLTF. Filled out from reference TRBV2 and TRBJ2-6, the complete variable domain reads EPEVTQTPSHQVTQMGQEVILRCVPISNHLYFYWYRQILGQKVEFLVSFYNNEISEKSEIFDDQFSVERPDGSNFTLKIRSTKLEDSAMYFCASSDRRGTTGANVLTFGAGSRLTVL.

This clonotype was counted only a few times. This chain links TRBV25-1 with TRBJ1-5; D uncertain. Trimming left V 2 bases short and J 3 bases short, with 17 bases between. This CDR3 has 17 residues. Germline assignment: CDR1 MGHDK and CDR2 SYGVNS. The CDR3 nucleotides read TGTGCCAGCAGTGAAGATGGTTGGGAGGGCCACAATCAGCCCCAGCATTTT. It translates to CASSEDGWEGHNQPQHF.